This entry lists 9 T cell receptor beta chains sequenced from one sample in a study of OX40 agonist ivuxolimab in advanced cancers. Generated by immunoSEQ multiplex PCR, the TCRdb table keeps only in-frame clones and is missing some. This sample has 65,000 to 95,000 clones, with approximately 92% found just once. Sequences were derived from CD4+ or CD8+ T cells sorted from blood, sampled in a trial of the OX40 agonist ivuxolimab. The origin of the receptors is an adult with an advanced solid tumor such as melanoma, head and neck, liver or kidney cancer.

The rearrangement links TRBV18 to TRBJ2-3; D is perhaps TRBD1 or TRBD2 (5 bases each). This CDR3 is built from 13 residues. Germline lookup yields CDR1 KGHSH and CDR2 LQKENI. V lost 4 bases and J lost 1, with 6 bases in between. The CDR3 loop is CASSRDRTDTQYF. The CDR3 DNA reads TGTGCCAGCTCACGGGACCGCACAGATACGCAGTATTTT. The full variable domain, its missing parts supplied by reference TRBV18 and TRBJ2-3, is NAGVMQNPRHLVRRRGQEARLRCSPMKGHSHVYWYRQLPEEGLKFMVYLQKENIIDESGMPKERFSAEFPKEGPSILRIQQVVRGDSAAYFCASSRDRTDTQYFGPGTRLTVL.

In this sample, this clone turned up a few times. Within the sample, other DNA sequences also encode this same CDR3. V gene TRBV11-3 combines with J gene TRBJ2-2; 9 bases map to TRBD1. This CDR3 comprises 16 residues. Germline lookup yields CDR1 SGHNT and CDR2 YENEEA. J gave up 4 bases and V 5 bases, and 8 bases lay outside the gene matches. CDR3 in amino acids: CASSPGTGTSTGELFF. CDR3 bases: TGTGCCAGCAGCCCTGGGACAGGGACAAGCACCGGGGAGCTGTTTTTT.

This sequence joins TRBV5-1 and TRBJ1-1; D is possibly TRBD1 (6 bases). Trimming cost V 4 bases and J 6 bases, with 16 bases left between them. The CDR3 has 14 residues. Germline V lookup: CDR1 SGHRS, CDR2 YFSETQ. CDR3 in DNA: TGCGCCAGCAGCGCAGGGGTGGCAGTCGCTGAAGCTTTCTTT. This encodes CASSAGVAVAEAFF. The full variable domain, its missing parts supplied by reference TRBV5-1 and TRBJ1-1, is KAGVTQTPRYLIKTRGQQVTLSCSPISGHRSVSWYQQTPGQGLQFLFEYFSETQRNKGNFPGRFSGRQFSNSRSEMNVSTLELGDSALYLCASSAGVAVAEAFFGQGTRLTVV.

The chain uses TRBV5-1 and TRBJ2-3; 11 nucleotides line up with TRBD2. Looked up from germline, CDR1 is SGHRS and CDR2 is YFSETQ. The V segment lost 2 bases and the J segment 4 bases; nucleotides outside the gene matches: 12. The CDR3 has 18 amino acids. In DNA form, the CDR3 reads TGCGCCAGCAGCTTAGTTTCCGGGACTAGCGGTATGGCAGATACGCAGTATTTT. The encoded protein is CASSLVSGTSGMADTQYF.

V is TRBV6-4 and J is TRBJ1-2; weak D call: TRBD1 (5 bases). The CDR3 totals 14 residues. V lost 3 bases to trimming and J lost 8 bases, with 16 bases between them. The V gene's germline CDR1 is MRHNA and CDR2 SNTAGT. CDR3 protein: CASSEERGLGGYTF. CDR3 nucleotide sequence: TGTGCCAGCAGTGAGGAAAGGGGTCTTGGGGGCTACACCTTC.

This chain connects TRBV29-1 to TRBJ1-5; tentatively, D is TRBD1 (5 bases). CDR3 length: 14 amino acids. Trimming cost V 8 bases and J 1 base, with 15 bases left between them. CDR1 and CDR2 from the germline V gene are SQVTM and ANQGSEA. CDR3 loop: CSHEEGSSNQPQHF. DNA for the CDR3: TGCAGCCATGAGGAGGGGTCGAGCAATCAGCCCCAGCATTTT.

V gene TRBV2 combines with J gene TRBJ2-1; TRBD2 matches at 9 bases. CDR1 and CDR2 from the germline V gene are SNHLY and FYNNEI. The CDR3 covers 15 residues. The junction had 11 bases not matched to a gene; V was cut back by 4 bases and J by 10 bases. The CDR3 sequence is CASSGAAAGGREQFF. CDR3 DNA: TGTGCCAGCAGTGGGGCAGCAGCGGGAGGTCGCGAGCAGTTCTTC.

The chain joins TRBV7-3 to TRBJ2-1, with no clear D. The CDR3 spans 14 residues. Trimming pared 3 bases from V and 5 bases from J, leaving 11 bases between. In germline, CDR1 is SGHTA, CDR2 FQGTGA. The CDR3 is CASSLERFNNEQFF. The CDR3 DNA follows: TGTGCCAGCAGCTTGGAGCGTTTCAACAATGAGCAGTTCTTC.

The CDR3 DNA is TGTGCCAGCAGCCAAGGTTCGGCGGGAGGGGGGGAGACCCAGTACTTC. The encoded protein is CASSQGSAGGGETQYF. This chain uses TRBV4-2 with TRBJ2-5, with TRBD2 matching 9 bases. The J segment lost 5 bases and the V segment lost 1 base, leaving 8 bases of the junction unmatched. The CDR3 has 16 residues. Germline CDR1 is LGHNA and CDR2 is YNFKEQ.